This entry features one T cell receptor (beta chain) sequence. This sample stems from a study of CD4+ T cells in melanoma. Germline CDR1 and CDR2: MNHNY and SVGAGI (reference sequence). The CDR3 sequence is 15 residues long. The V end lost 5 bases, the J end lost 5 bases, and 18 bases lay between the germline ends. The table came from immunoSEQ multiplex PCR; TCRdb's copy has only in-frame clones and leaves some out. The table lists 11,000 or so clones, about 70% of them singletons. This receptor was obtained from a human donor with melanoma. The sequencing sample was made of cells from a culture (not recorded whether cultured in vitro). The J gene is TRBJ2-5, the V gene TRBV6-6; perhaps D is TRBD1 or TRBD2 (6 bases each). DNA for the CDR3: TGTGCCAGCAGTCCTGGTGTTGGGGGGCGGGAGACCCAGTACTTC. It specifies CASSPGVGGRETQYF.